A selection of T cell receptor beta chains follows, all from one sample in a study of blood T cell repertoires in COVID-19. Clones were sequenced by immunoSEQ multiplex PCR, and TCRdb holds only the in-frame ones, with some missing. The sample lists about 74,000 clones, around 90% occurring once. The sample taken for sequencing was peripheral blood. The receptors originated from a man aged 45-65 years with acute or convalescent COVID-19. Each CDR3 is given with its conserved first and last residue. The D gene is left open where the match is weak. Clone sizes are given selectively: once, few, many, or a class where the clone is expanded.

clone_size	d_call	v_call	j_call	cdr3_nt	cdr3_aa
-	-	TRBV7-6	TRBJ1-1	TGTGCCAGCAGCTTAGTGGCTGGGAACACTGAAGCTTTCTTT	CASSLVAGNTEAFF
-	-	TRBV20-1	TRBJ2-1	TGCAGTGCGCGGAGCTACAATGAGCAGTTCTTC	CSARSYNEQFF
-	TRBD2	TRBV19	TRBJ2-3	TGTGCCAGTAGTTTGCCTAGCGGAACCTCAAGCACAGATACGCAGTATTTT	CASSLPSGTSSTDTQYF
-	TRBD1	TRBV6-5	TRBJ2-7	TGTGCCAGCAGCATTCCGGGACAGGGGATCGACGAGCAGTACTTC	CASSIPGQGIDEQYF
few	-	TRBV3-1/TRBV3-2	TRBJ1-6	TGTGCCAGCAGGGGCCAAGGGGATAATTCACCCCTCCACTTT	CASRGQGDNSPLHF
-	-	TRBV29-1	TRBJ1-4	TGCAGCGTCCGGGGGTCTAATGAAAAACTGTTTTTT	CSVRGSNEKLFF
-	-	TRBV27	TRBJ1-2	TGTGCCAGCAGGGAGAGCCCAGGGCGCGGGATCTATGGCTACACCTTC	CASRESPGRGIYGYTF
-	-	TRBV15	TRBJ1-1	TGTGCCACCAGCAGTCCTACCTCAACTGATATGAACACTGAAGCTTTCTTT	CATSSPTSTDMNTEAFF
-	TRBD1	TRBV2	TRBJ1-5	TGTGCCACCGGGACAGGCCCTTATCAGCCCCAGCATTTT	CATGTGPYQPQHF
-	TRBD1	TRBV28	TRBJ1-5	TGTGCCAGCAGTTTAGACAGGGGAAACAATCAGCCCCAGCATTTT	CASSLDRGNNQPQHF
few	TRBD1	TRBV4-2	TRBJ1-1	TGTGCCAGCAGCCCAGGTGACAGGGACACTGAAGCTTTCTTT	CASSPGDRDTEAFF
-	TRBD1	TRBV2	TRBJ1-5	TGTGCCAGCCGCGGGGACAGTAATAGCAATCAGCCCCAGCATTTT	CASRGDSNSNQPQHF
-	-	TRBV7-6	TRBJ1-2	TGTGCCAGCAGCTCCGGGGTCCCCTATGGCTACACCTTC	CASSSGVPYGYTF
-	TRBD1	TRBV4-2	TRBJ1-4	TGTGCCAGCAGCCAAACAGGGGCGCGGGATGAAAAACTGTTTTTT	CASSQTGARDEKLFF
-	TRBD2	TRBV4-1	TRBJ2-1	TGCGCCAGCAGCCAAGTAGGGCGGGAGGGCCCTATGGATGAGCAGTTCTTC	CASSQVGREGPMDEQFF
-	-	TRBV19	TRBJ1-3	TGTGCCAGTAGTTATTCCTGGCCCGGAAACACCATATATTTT	CASSYSWPGNTIYF
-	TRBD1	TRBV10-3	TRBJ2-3	TGTGCCATCAAAAAAACAGGGGGCCCGAGCACAGATACGCAGTATTTT	CAIKKTGGPSTDTQYF
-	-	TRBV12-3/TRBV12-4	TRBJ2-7	TGTGCCAGCAGTTTAGCCCATAGGGGCGAGCAGTACTTC	CASSLAHRGEQYF
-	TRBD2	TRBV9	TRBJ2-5	TGTGCCAGCAGCGTAGGGACTAGCCCCTGGGGGGAGACCCAGTACTTC	CASSVGTSPWGETQYF
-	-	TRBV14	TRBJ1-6	TGTGCCAGCAGTCCGAGTGCCTCCTATAATTCACCCCTCCACTTT	CASSPSASYNSPLHF
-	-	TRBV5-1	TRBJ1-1	TGCGCCAGCAGCTTTCTGGGTACAGGGAACATGAACACTGAAGCTTTCTTT	CASSFLGTGNMNTEAFF
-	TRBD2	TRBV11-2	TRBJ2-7	TGTGCCAGCAGCTTAGGCCCCCCCGGACTAGCGGGTTACGAGCAGTACTTC	CASSLGPPGLAGYEQYF
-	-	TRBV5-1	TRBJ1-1	TGCGCCAGCAGCGCGGGGACGGCTATTGAAGCTTTCTTT	CASSAGTAIEAFF
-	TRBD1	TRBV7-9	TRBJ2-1	TGTGCCAGCAGCCCAAGAGACAGGGTGAACAATGAGCAGTTCTTC	CASSPRDRVNNEQFF
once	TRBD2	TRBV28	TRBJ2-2	TGTGCCAGCAGACCTTCCGGAGCGGGAGCCGGGGAGCTGTTTTTT	CASRPSGAGAGELFF
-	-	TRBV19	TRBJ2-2	TGTGCCAGTAGTATATTGCGGGGCGCTGCGGCGGTGGGGGGGGCCCCCGGGGAGCTGTTTTTT	CASSILRGAAAVGGAPGELFF
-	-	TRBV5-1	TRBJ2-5	TGCGCCAGCAGCATTGGACGGGGCCAAGAGACCCAGTACTTC	CASSIGRGQETQYF
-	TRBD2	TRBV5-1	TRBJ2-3	TGCGCCAGCAGCTCAATAGCGGGAGGACGGAACACAGATACGCAGTATTTT	CASSSIAGGRNTDTQYF
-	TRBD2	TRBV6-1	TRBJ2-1	TGTGCCAGCAGTGACAGCGGGGGGTCCCCCTACAATGAGCAGTTCTTC	CASSDSGGSPYNEQFF
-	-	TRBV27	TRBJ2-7	TGTGCCAGCAGGTTAGGAACAGGAGGGTACGAGCAGTACTTC	CASRLGTGGYEQYF
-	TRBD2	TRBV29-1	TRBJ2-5	TGCAGCGTCCGCGGGAGTGAGACCCAGTACTTC	CSVRGSETQYF
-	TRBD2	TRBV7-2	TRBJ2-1	TGTGCCAGCAGCTTAGGCGGGACTAGCGGAAAATACAATGAGCAGTTCTTC	CASSLGGTSGKYNEQFF
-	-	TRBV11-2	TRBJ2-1	TGTGCCAGCAGCTTGTGGGCGGAGCAGTTCTTC	CASSLWAEQFF
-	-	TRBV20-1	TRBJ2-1	TGCAGTGCTGGAGCTAGCGAAGTCCAGTTCTTC	CSAGASEVQFF
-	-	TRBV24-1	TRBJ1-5	TGTGCCACCAGTGACCCCGAAAGAGGGGAGGGACAGCCCCAGCATTTT	CATSDPERGEGQPQHF
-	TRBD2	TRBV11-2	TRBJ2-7	TGTGCCAGCAGCCCCCGAGGTGGTAGCGGGAGCTCCTACGAGCAGTACTTC	CASSPRGGSGSSYEQYF